This note documents a single T cell receptor (beta chain) sequence. The data belong to a study of blood T cell repertoires in COVID-19. V lost 3 bases to trimming and J lost 3 bases, with 11 bases between them. The CDR3 is 13 residues long. The V gene's germline CDR1 is DFQATT and CDR2 SNEGSKA (reference sequence). The data were produced by immunoSEQ multiplex PCR, yet TCRdb's version contains in-frame clones alone and is incomplete. Of approximately 330,000 clones listed, 80% to 90% are singletons. The age range of participants was about 18 to 89 years, with residence in about two dozen US areas. This sequence was found in a woman aged 40 to 55 with acute COVID-19. The rearrangement links TRBV20-1 to TRBJ1-2; D not certain. The sequenced material came from PBMCs or T cells enriched from blood (not recorded which). The CDR3 DNA reads as TGCAGTGCTAGTTTGGGCCTGGACTATGGCTACACCTTC. It specifies CSASLGLDYGYTF.